One and the same sample provided the 12 T cell receptor beta chains below, sequenced in a study of cytomegalovirus exposure and HLA in healthy donors (dated by TCRdb to about 2017). Libraries were constructed by the immunoSEQ multiplex PCR assay. A mixture of 60 forward primers for TCR Vbeta segments and 13 reverse primers for TCR Jbeta segments was used in the multiplex PCR. TCRdb's version of the immuneACCESS table is confined to in-frame rearrangements and falls short of the full clone set. An unresolved V gene accounts for under half of the shortfall where checked; the remainder is of unknown origin. Recorded for this sample are over 120,000 clones; approximately 82% of them occurred a single time. The ten largest clones capture roughly 9.9% of the sample. Sample: PBMCs. The receptors here all came from a woman aged 55 to 70 in good health and CMV-seropositive.

The chain has TRBV5-1 and TRBJ1-6, with 11 bases that match TRBD1. The length of the CDR3 is 15 residues. With 2 bases clipped from V and 8 bases from J, the junction kept 3 bases outside the gene matches. CDR1 SGHRS and CDR2 YFSETQ come from the germline V gene. The DNA of the CDR3 is TGCGCCAGCAGCTTATGGACAGGGGGCGATTCACCCCTCCACTTT. Encoded protein: CASSLWTGGDSPLHF.

V and J are TRBV6-6 and TRBJ2-3, with D uncertain. V dropped 4 bases and J dropped 2 bases, with 10 bases sitting between them. Looked up from germline, CDR1 is MNHNY and CDR2 is SVGAGI (reference sequence). This CDR3 region has 14 residues. DNA of the CDR3: TGTGCCAGCAGTTGGGCTACGATCACAGATACGCAGTATTTT. Residues: CASSWATITDTQYF.

The chain combines TRBV30 with TRBJ1-6, with D hard to call. CDR1 and CDR2 (germline): GTSNPN, SVGIG (reference sequence). The CDR3 has 15 amino acids. The V gene lost 2 bases and the J gene lost 0 bases, with 8 bases spanning the gap. The CDR3, as DNA: TGTGCCTGGAGTATACTTAGCTCCTATAATTCACCCCTCCACTTT. It specifies CAWSILSSYNSPLHF.

The V gene is TRBV1, the J gene TRBJ1-2; the D call of TRBD1 is as the table states it, not checked on the DNA. TRBV1 is a listed pseudogene. This CDR3 comprises 15 residues. For the CDR3, the DNA is TGCACCAGCAGCCTAGACAGGGTCGGCCTAAGTGGCTACACCTTC. Its protein is CTSSLDRVGLSGYTF.

The gene calls are TRBV15 and TRBJ2-1; no definite D call. V lost 5 bases and J 6 bases, leaving 14 bases between the germline ends. CDR3 length: 14 amino acids. Germline V gene sequence: CDR1 LNHNV, CDR2 YYDKDF (reference sequence). The CDR3 protein is CATSAQDEGNEQFF. CDR3 bases: TGTGCCACCAGCGCTCAGGATGAAGGCAATGAGCAGTTCTTC.

Note on this clone: One end of the junction does not line up with germline, which may come from a read error. The chain employs TRBV6-1 and TRBJ2-7, with 11 bases fitting TRBD2. The CDR3 spans 12 residues. Germline V gene sequence: CDR1 MNHNS, CDR2 SASEGT. The CDR3 spells CASSGGLAELHF. CDR3 nucleotides: TGTGCCAGCAGTGGGGGACTAGCGGAGCTTCACTTC.

This chain connects TRBV30 to TRBJ2-5, with 7 bases lining up with TRBD2. The assigned J gene may be wrong: the sequence end matches TRBJ2-7 better. CDR1 and CDR2 (germline): GTSNPN, SVGIG (reference sequence). This CDR3 region has 13 residues. CDR3 DNA: TGTGCCTGGGCCCCCGGACTAGTCCTCGAGCAGTACTTC. It encodes CAWAPGLVLEQYF.

The rearrangement links TRBV7-2 to TRBJ2-7, with 11 nucleotides matching TRBD2. The length of the CDR3 is 14 residues. Germline CDR1 reads SGHTA; CDR2 reads FQGNSA. V lost 5 bases, J lost 5 bases, and 5 bases stayed unmatched. In DNA, the CDR3 is TGTGCCAGCAGCCCCCTTAGCGGGAGGGACGAGCAGTACTTC. As protein: CASSPLSGRDEQYF. Together with reference TRBV7-2 and TRBJ2-7, the CDR3 gives the full variable domain: GAGVSQSPSNKVTEKGKDVELRCDPISGHTALYWYRQSLGQGLEFLIYFQGNSAPDKSGLPSDRFSAERTGGSVSTLTIQRTQQEDSAVYLCASSPLSGRDEQYFGPGTRLTVT.

A few counts support this clone. The rearrangement links TRBV5-1 to TRBJ2-7; 7 bases agree with TRBD2. V shed 0 bases and J 2 bases; nucleotides not matched to a gene: 8. There are 16 residues in the CDR3. The germline V gene has CDR1 SGHRS and CDR2 YFSETQ. CDR3 DNA sequence: TGCGCCAGCAGCTTGGAGGGCGGGAGTCCCCCCTACGAGCAGTACTTC. Translated, it gives CASSLEGGSPPYEQYF.

This chain uses TRBV5-5 with TRBJ1-1; perhaps TRBD1 as D (6 bases). Trimming removed 0 bases from V and 2 bases from J, with 14 bases in between. CDR3 length: 16 amino acids. Germline CDR1 reads SGHKS; CDR2 reads YYEKEE (reference sequence). The CDR3 sequence: CASSLVGQRFNTEAFF. The DNA of the CDR3 is TGTGCCAGCAGCTTGGTAGGACAGAGATTTAACACTGAAGCTTTCTTT.

This chain links TRBV21-1 with TRBJ1-3; the table's D call of TRBD1 was not tested on the DNA. TRBV21-1 is flagged as a pseudogene. CDR3 length: 17 residues. Here the CDR3 reads CASSISPGHLSGNTIYF. CDR3 in DNA: TGTGCCAGCAGCATTTCTCCGGGACACCTCTCTGGAAACACCATATATTTT.

The V and J genes are TRBV7-3 and TRBJ2-3; TRBD2 might be the D (6 bases). The CDR3 extends over 13 amino acids. Looked up from germline, CDR1 is SGHTA and CDR2 is FQGTGA. The V gene lost 3 bases and the J gene lost 2 bases, with 6 bases spanning the gap. The CDR3 region has the DNA TGTGCCAGCAGCTTGGGACTCACAGATACGCAGTATTTT. This sequence encodes CASSLGLTDTQYF.